What follows is one TCR beta chain and its context. Antigen: not known. The PCR contained 60 Vbeta and 13 Jbeta primers. Only in-frame clones appear in the TCRdb table, and some are missing; sequencing was by immunoSEQ multiplex PCR. This table has around 180,000 clones, roughly four fifths appearing once. This sample was taken from a study of cytomegalovirus exposure and HLA in healthy donors. Study-wide results and limits: A highly shared variant cluster was judged a likely technical artifact. The authors confirmed in vitro that a few CMV-associated chains were specific for CMV antigens.

Sample: PBMCs. This TCR derives from a woman in her 50s in good health and CMV-seronegative.

DNA of the CDR3: TGTGCCAGCAGCAGTTGGGGGGAGAACACTGAAGCTTTCTTT. This translates into CASSSWGENTEAFF. The chain joins TRBV28 to TRBJ1-1; TRBD1 is a possible D gene (5 bases). V was pared by 6 bases and J by 1 base, with 12 bases between. This CDR3 has 14 amino acids. Germline V gene sequence: CDR1 MDHEN, CDR2 SYDVKM.